The T cell receptor (beta chain) under discussion was sequenced for a study of T-cell memory formation after mild COVID-19. About the study: TCR clusters were largely donor specific.

In this sample, this clonotype turned up many times. What it binds is unknown. Its ends do not fully match the called genes, so a read error is possible. Germline values: CDR1 SEHNR, CDR2 FQNEAQ (reference sequence). The CDR3 is made up of 18 amino acids. In TCRdb, the 5' RACE reads were re-called with MiXCR into one record per CDR3 protein. The data show approximately 450,000 distinct CDR3 sequences, 18% seen once. Findings and caveats of the study: Mainly in CM and EM were contracting CD4+ clones; CD8+ were in EMRA.

The rearrangement links TRBV7-9 to TRBJ2-5; D is unresolved. Input material: PBMCs or a T cell subset sorted from them (not recorded which). The clonotype originates from an adult woman who had mild COVID-19 (a few samples of this study predate the infection). Cell type and time point are not known. The CDR3 region is CASTLLGSGGGSQETQYF. CDR3 nucleotide sequence: TGTGCCAGCACCTTATTGGGCTCCGGTGGTGGGTCCCAAGAGACCCAGTACTTC.